A single sample gave rise to the 16 T cell receptor beta chains below, sequenced in a study of post-analysis software for immune sequencing data. General study findings and limits: Roughly 5 TRBV segments occurring more often in patients than controls included TRBV5-6, TRBV5-1 and TRBV20-1.

Unique molecular identifiers had been added to the TCR beta cDNA libraries. TCRdb re-analysed the PCR reads in MiXCR, keeping a single row per CDR3 protein. In the table there are fewer than 850,000 distinct CDR3 sequences, roughly 46% of which are singletons. These receptors' targets are unknown. The sequenced material came from blood. The receptors here all came from a girl aged 10 to 17 with multiple sclerosis.

The chain links TRBV12-3 or TRBV12-4 to TRBJ1-5; 11 nucleotides match TRBD1. J was trimmed by 7 bases and V by 3 bases; bases with no gene match: 2. The CDR3 runs 14 residues. The CDR3 nucleotides read TGTGCCAGCAGTTTCGGGACAGGGGGGCAGCCCCAGCATTTT. It translates to CASSFGTGGQPQHF.

This clonotype was picked up a small number of times. The chain carries TRBV7-2 and TRBJ2-5; D is perhaps TRBD2 (6 bases). CDR1 and CDR2 (germline): SGHTA, FQGNSA. V was pared by 1 base and J by 3 bases, with 18 bases between. The CDR3 is 17 amino acids. CDR3 DNA sequence: TGTGCCAGCAGCTTAGTATGGGGAGCTAGCGACAAAGAGACCCAGTACTTC. Protein sequence: CASSLVWGASDKETQYF.

The chain employs TRBV12-3 or TRBV12-4 and TRBJ1-2, with D perhaps TRBD1 (5 bases). The CDR3 length is 14 residues. The V end was cut by 5 bases, the J end by 8 bases, with 18 bases between. CDR3 bases: TGTGCCAGCAGTCTTCCCCAGGGTAGAGGCGGCTACACCTTC. Translated: CASSLPQGRGGYTF.

The rearrangement joins TRBV2 to TRBJ2-3, with unresolved D. Trimming took 6 bases from V and 5 from J, leaving 15 bases between them. Per the germline V gene, CDR1 is SNHLY and CDR2 is FYNNEI. The CDR3 extends over 14 amino acids. The CDR3 DNA reads TGTGCCAGCAGCCTCCCCCTAGTCAGAGATACGCAGTATTTT. It encodes CASSLPLVRDTQYF.

This clonotype turned up a few times. The V call is TRBV10-3, the J call TRBJ2-1; D may be TRBD1 or TRBD2 (6 bases each). The CDR3 loop spans 12 amino acids. The germline V gene has CDR1 ENHRY and CDR2 SYGVKD. Deletions cut 8 bases from V and 6 bases from J, with 11 bases between. CDR3 nucleotide sequence: TGTGCCATCGGAGGAGGGGGCAATGAGCAGTTCTTC. This encodes CAIGGGGNEQFF.

There are a few counts of this clonotype. The CDR3 sequence is CASSQPGAGGYQETQYF. The CDR3 DNA reads as TGTGCCAGCAGCCAACCGGGAGCGGGAGGGTACCAAGAGACCCAGTACTTC. The V gene is TRBV3-1, the J gene TRBJ2-5, with 10 nucleotides matching TRBD2. Germline loops: CDR1 LGHDT, CDR2 YNNKEL (reference sequence). J gave up 0 bases and V 2 bases, and 6 bases lay outside the gene matches. The CDR3 runs 17 residues.

The chain has TRBV7-9 and TRBJ2-7; 7 nucleotides line up with TRBD1. This CDR3 has 13 residues. V lost 2 bases, J lost 6 bases, and 4 bases stayed unmatched. Per the germline V gene, CDR1 is SEHNR and CDR2 is FQNEAQ (reference sequence). The CDR3 reads CASSLSDRVEQYF. The CDR3, as DNA: TGTGCCAGCAGCTTAAGCGACAGGGTCGAGCAGTACTTC.

The J gene is TRBJ2-7, the V gene TRBV5-1; perhaps TRBD1 as D (5 bases). CDR1 and CDR2 from the germline V gene are SGHRS and YFSETQ. This CDR3 contains 16 residues. V was trimmed by 2 bases and J by 4 bases, leaving 19 bases between them. CDR3 sequence: CASSFGSQGKTYEQYF. CDR3 DNA sequence: TGCGCCAGCAGCTTCGGTTCGCAGGGCAAGACGTACGAGCAGTACTTC.

This sequence joins TRBV5-1 and TRBJ2-5; D tentatively fits TRBD1 or TRBD2 (5 bases each). Germline V gene sequence: CDR1 SGHRS, CDR2 YFSETQ. The CDR3 is 14 amino acids. V was pared by 4 bases and J by 1 base, with 11 bases between. The CDR3 DNA is TGCGCCAGCAGCATCCGGGACCTCCAAGAGACCCAGTACTTC. Its protein is CASSIRDLQETQYF.

J is TRBJ2-7 and V is TRBV5-1, with 12 bases identical to TRBD2. This CDR3 region has 13 residues. V trimming: 4 bases; J trimming: 7 bases; junction bases outside the gene matches: 3. Germline loops: CDR1 SGHRS, CDR2 YFSETQ. CDR3 coding DNA: TGCGCCAGCAGCGGGACTAGCGGGCCAGAGCAGTACTTC. It codes for CASSGTSGPEQYF.

On this clonotype itself: Relative to the germline gene, one junction end is altered; a read error may explain this. J is TRBJ2-3 and V is TRBV12-3 or TRBV12-4; no reliable D call. The CDR3 is 14 amino acids. In nucleotides, the CDR3 is TGTGCCAGCAGTTGGAGCTCGAACGCAGATGCGCAGTATTTT. As protein: CASSWSSNADAQYF.

The DNA for the CDR3 is TGTGCCAGCAGCCCTCAAGGACAGGGGGGCCCTGAAGCTTTCTTT. Translated: CASSPQGQGGPEAFF. The chain links TRBV7-3 to TRBJ1-1; 10 nucleotides match TRBD1. With V trimmed by 5 bases and J by 6 bases, 9 bases remained unmatched. Germline assignment: CDR1 SGHTA and CDR2 FQGTGA. This CDR3 region has 15 residues. The variable domain in full, completed from reference TRBV7-3 and TRBJ1-1, reads GAGVSQTPSNKVTEKGKYVELRCDPISGHTALYWYRQSLGQGPEFLIYFQGTGAADDSGLPNDRFFAVRPEGSVSTLKIQRTERGDSAVYLCASSPQGQGGPEAFFGQGTRLTVV.

CDR3 in DNA: TGTGCCAGCTCACCACGGGCACTAGCGGGACGCCACAATGAGCAGTTCTTC. Translation: CASSPRALAGRHNEQFF. This chain uses TRBV18 with TRBJ2-1; 10 nucleotides match TRBD2. This CDR3 region has 17 residues. Germline trimming cut 1 base from V and 5 bases from J; bases unmatched to any gene: 8. The germline CDR1 and CDR2 sequences are KGHSH and LQKENI.

As concerns this clonotype: This may stem from a read error, because a much larger clone lies one nucleotide away. The chain is built from TRBV7-2 and TRBJ1-2, with a weak D call TRBD1 (5 bases). The germline V gene encodes CDR1 SGHTA and CDR2 FQGNSA. Between the trimmed V and J ends, which lost 2 bases and 8 bases, there was a span of 6 bases. This CDR3 spans 11 amino acids. CDR3 sequence: CASSLRQGYTF. The CDR3 DNA reads as TGTGCCAGCAGCTTAAGACAGGGCTACACCTTC.

The CDR3 nucleotides read TGTGCCAGCAGTCCGGGACATTACGGAGGCTACACCTTC. Translation gives CASSPGHYGGYTF. The genes are TRBV25-1 and TRBJ1-2; possible D gene TRBD1, 6 bases. The CDR3 sequence is 13 residues long. Germline V gene sequence: CDR1 MGHDK, CDR2 SYGVNS. V was trimmed by 5 bases and J by 8 bases, leaving 15 bases between them.

V usage is TRBV7-2 and J usage is TRBJ2-3; 7 nucleotides line up with TRBD2. CDR3 length equals 15 residues. The germline V gene has CDR1 SGHTA and CDR2 FQGNSA. J was trimmed by 1 base and V by 4 bases; bases with no gene match: 5. This CDR3 reads CASSSSGARTDTQYF. The DNA of the CDR3 is TGTGCCAGCAGCTCCAGCGGGGCCCGCACAGATACGCAGTATTTT.